This T cell receptor beta chain originates from a study of T-cell reconstitution after alpha-beta-depleted transplantation in children. General study points: Surviving recipient T cells and intrathymic progenitors accounted for some patients' high TCRbeta diversity at day 60. Diversity and T-cell counts at one year after transplant derived mostly from new T cells.

Germline CDR1 is SGHAT and CDR2 is FQDESV (reference sequence). Trimming removed 2 bases from V and 5 bases from J; junction bases left unmatched: 15. This CDR3 contains 19 residues. Details on this clonotype: Its target is unknown.

Preparing the TCRbeta library involved the use of unique molecular identifiers. Using its own MiXCR run on the PCR reads, TCRdb lists one record per CDR3 protein. The sample yields hundreds of thousands of distinct CDR3 sequences, around 13% seen once. This specimen consisted of PBMCs, obtained before TCRalphabeta/CD19-depleted stem cell transplant. This chain connects TRBV11-1 to TRBJ2-3, with 11 bases that match TRBD2. The origin of this receptor is a girl between 2 and 10 years old with congenital amegakaryocytic thrombocytopenia, due to receive a stem cell transplant. Written as DNA, the CDR3 is TGTGCCAGCAGCTTAAGCTTCCTTAGCGGGAGGGCCCTAGTAGATACGCAGTATTTT. It is translated as CASSLSFLSGRALVDTQYF.